A single sample is the source of the 26 T cell receptor beta chains below, sequenced in a study of shared T cell receptors in the human thymus. Data came from immunoSEQ multiplex PCR; TCRdb stores just in-frame clones and leaves some out. The sample consists of almost 550,000 clones, approximately 80% of them appearing once. These data were also filed under a second study, of human thymus T cells.

Sequenced input: thymocytes. The receptors derive from a boy under two years old with a congenital heart defect.

CDR3 amino acids: CASSLEGGAGGALAKNIQYF. CDR3 bases: TGTGCCAGCAGCTTAGAAGGGGGGGCCGGAGGGGCCTTAGCCAAAAACATTCAGTACTTC. V usage is TRBV7-6 and J usage is TRBJ2-4, with D possibly matching TRBD2 (7 bases). The CDR3 sequence is 20 residues long. Per germline, CDR1 SGHVS and CDR2 FNYEAQ. V was cut by 1 base and J by 0 bases, with 22 bases left in between.

The chain joins TRBV7-2 to TRBJ2-7; 10 bases are shared with TRBD1. The junction had 6 bases not matched to a gene; V was cut back by 5 bases and J by 2 bases. The CDR3 is 15 amino acids. Germline CDR1 is SGHTA and CDR2 is FQGNSA. The DNA for the CDR3 is TGTGCCAGCAGCGTGGTCGGACAGGGGGCCTACGAGCAGTACTTC. This gives the protein CASSVVGQGAYEQYF.

The chain employs TRBV11-3 and TRBJ2-1; 10 bases are shared with TRBD2. The CDR3 spans 18 residues. V lost 1 base and J lost 10; bases outside the gene matches: 16. CDR1 is SGHNT and CDR2 is YENEEA in the germline V gene. CDR3 in DNA: TGTGCCAGCAGCTTAGGGCCCCCTGGTAAAGATAGCGGGGGGGAGCAGTTCTTC. Translated, it gives CASSLGPPGKDSGGEQFF. The complete variable domain, with remaining parts taken from reference TRBV11-3 and TRBJ2-1, reads EAGVVQSPRYKIIEKKQPVAFWCNPISGHNTLYWYLQNLGQGPELLIRYENEEAVDDSQLPKDRFSAERLKGVDSTLKIQPAELGDSAVYLCASSLGPPGKDSGGEQFFGPGTRLTVL.

The chain employs TRBV7-2 and TRBJ2-3; D might be TRBD2 (6 bases). From germline, CDR1 is SGHTA and CDR2 FQGNSA. Between the trimmed V and J ends, which lost 5 bases and 2 bases, there was a span of 14 bases. The CDR3 loop spans 15 amino acids. This CDR3 is CASSRDSLITDTQYF. DNA of the CDR3: TGTGCCAGCAGCAGGGACTCCCTAATCACAGATACGCAGTATTTT.

V is TRBV5-1 and J is TRBJ2-7, with 10 bases that match TRBD1. Germline CDR1 is SGHRS and CDR2 is YFSETQ. CDR3 length equals 16 residues. V shed 0 bases, J shed 5 bases, and the junction held 8 bases outside the gene matches. The CDR3 DNA is TGCGCCAGCAGCTTGGACCGGGACAGGGGATTCCACGAGCAGTACTTC. It yields the protein CASSLDRDRGFHEQYF.

The DNA of the CDR3 is TGTGCCAGCAGCTTGAAGCGGGAGGAGAATAGAGGATGGGAGACCCAGTACTTC. Amino acids: CASSLKREENRGWETQYF. The chain carries TRBV5-6 and TRBJ2-5; TRBD2 agrees at 9 bases. The CDR3 spans 18 residues. Germline lookup yields CDR1 SGHDT and CDR2 YYEEEE. The junction had 15 bases not matched to a gene; V was cut back by 1 base and J by 5 bases.

The gene calls are TRBV29-1 and TRBJ1-1; the D gene is possibly TRBD1 (6 bases). Per germline, CDR1 SQVTM and CDR2 ANQGSEA. The V end was cut by 4 bases, the J end by 8 bases, with 11 bases between. CDR3 length equals 11 residues. The CDR3 region is CSVGDTGEAFF. DNA of the CDR3: TGCAGCGTTGGGGATACAGGGGAAGCTTTCTTT. Full variable domain (missing parts from reference TRBV29-1 and TRBJ1-1): SAVISQKPSRDICQRGTSLTIQCQVDSQVTMMFWYRQQPGQSLTLIATANQGSEATYESGFVIDKFPISRPNLTFSTLTVSNMSPEDSSIYLCSVGDTGEAFFGQGTRLTVV.

The V and J genes are TRBV28 and TRBJ2-4; 10 nucleotides line up with TRBD2. The CDR3 loop spans 17 amino acids. Germline-derived CDR1 and CDR2 are MDHEN and SYDVKM. V was clipped by 5 bases and J by 6 bases; unmatched bases: 13. The CDR3 sequence: CASSQSASGRGANIQYF. The CDR3 DNA reads TGTGCCAGCAGTCAATCCGCGAGCGGGAGGGGGGCAAACATTCAGTACTTC. Full variable domain (rest looked up from reference TRBV28 and TRBJ2-4): DVKVTQSSRYLVKRTGEKVFLECVQDMDHENMFWYRQDPGLGLRLIYFSYDVKMKEKGDIPEGYSVSREKKERFSLILESASTNQTSMYLCASSQSASGRGANIQYFGAGTRLSVL.

This rearrangement joins TRBV5-4 to TRBJ2-2, with TRBD2 identical over 15 bases. V was pared by 4 bases and J by 6 bases, with 7 bases of the junction left unmatched. Per germline, CDR1 SGHNT and CDR2 YYREEE (reference sequence). The CDR3 has 17 amino acids. DNA of the CDR3: TGTGCCAGCAGCCTCACCAGGACTAGCGGGAGGGCCGGGGAGCTGTTTTTT. Its translation is CASSLTRTSGRAGELFF.

This clone was observed a handful of times. The rearrangement links TRBV11-2 to TRBJ2-7; 7 nucleotides line up with TRBD2. J was trimmed by 2 bases and V by 3 bases; bases with no gene match: 4. The CDR3 is made up of 14 amino acids. Germline CDR1 SGHAT, CDR2 FQNNGV. The CDR3 DNA follows: TGTGCCAGCAGCTTCGTGGGAGGGACCTACGAGCAGTACTTC. Protein sequence: CASSFVGGTYEQYF.

This clone was seen a single time. The chain carries TRBV13 and TRBJ2-5, with TRBD1 matching 7 bases. Losses at the gene ends were 0 bases for V and 4 bases for J; bases not matched to a gene: 8. Germline V gene lookup returns CDR1 PRHDT and CDR2 FYEKMQ (reference sequence). This CDR3 has 16 residues. CDR3 residues: CASSLGLYRGRETQYF. Here the CDR3 DNA reads TGTGCCAGCAGCTTAGGCCTTTACAGGGGAAGAGAGACCCAGTACTTC. The variable domain in full, completed from reference TRBV13 and TRBJ2-5, reads AAGVIQSPRHLIKEKRETATLKCYPIPRHDTVYWYQQGPGQDPQFLISFYEKMQSDKGSIPDRFSAQQFSDYHSELNMSSLELGDSALYFCASSLGLYRGRETQYFGPGTRLLVL.

The chain couples TRBV18 to TRBJ2-5, with 7 bases that match TRBD2. Losses at the gene ends were 2 bases for V and 4 bases for J; bases not matched to a gene: 13. From germline, CDR1 is KGHSH and CDR2 LQKENI. The CDR3 totals 17 residues. The DNA for the CDR3 is TGTGCCAGCTCACCAGGGGTAGCGGGCCCCCCAAGAGAGACCCAGTACTTC. This gives the protein CASSPGVAGPPRETQYF. Based on the CDR3 plus reference TRBV18 and TRBJ2-5, the full variable domain is NAGVMQNPRHLVRRRGQEARLRCSPMKGHSHVYWYRQLPEEGLKFMVYLQKENIIDESGMPKERFSAEFPKEGPSILRIQQVVRGDSAAYFCASSPGVAGPPRETQYFGPGTRLLVL.

This clone was recorded a few times. The chain combines TRBV4-3 with TRBJ2-3, with D maybe TRBD1 (6 bases). The CDR3 is made up of 17 amino acids. V gave up 0 bases and J gave up 3 bases, with 16 bases separating them. Germline V gives CDR1 LGHNA, CDR2 YSLEER. The CDR3 loop reads CASSQDSGGPGTDTQYF. The CDR3 DNA is TGCGCCAGCAGCCAAGATAGTGGGGGCCCGGGGACAGATACGCAGTATTTT.

The rearrangement links TRBV27 to TRBJ1-1; no definite D call. CDR1 is MNHEY and CDR2 is SMNVEV in the germline V gene (reference sequence). V lost 2 bases and J lost 1, with 8 bases in between. The CDR3 sequence is 14 residues long. Here the CDR3 reads CASSLTAKNTEAFF. The CDR3 DNA follows: TGTGCCAGCAGTTTAACAGCTAAGAACACTGAAGCTTTCTTT.

The genes are TRBV5-1 and TRBJ2-5, with D perhaps matching TRBD2 (5 bases). The CDR3 totals 15 residues. CDR1 SGHRS and CDR2 YFSETQ come from the germline V gene. The ends were cut back, 4 bases at V and 3 bases at J, with 16 bases in the middle. The CDR3 region is CASSPGVEFEETQYF. In nucleotides, the CDR3 is TGCGCCAGCAGCCCCGGGGTCGAATTCGAAGAGACCCAGTACTTC.

The chain uses TRBV25-1 and TRBJ1-2; D might be TRBD1 (5 bases). CDR1 is MGHDK, CDR2 SYGVNS, per germline. The CDR3 runs 16 residues. V gave up 3 bases and J gave up 3 bases, with 17 bases separating them. The CDR3 DNA follows: TGTGCCAGCAGTGAGAGCTTCCCAGGGCCCGACTATGGCTACACCTTC. Translating gives CASSESFPGPDYGYTF.

The chain couples TRBV27 to TRBJ2-7, with TRBD2 matching over 10 bases. CDR1 is MNHEY, CDR2 SMNVEV, per germline (reference sequence). The junction had 8 bases not matched to a gene; V was cut back by 4 bases and J by 2 bases. The CDR3 extends over 16 amino acids. In nucleotides, the CDR3 is TGTGCCAGCAGTTCCCGGGGGAGCGGGAGGGCCTACGAGCAGTACTTC. It is translated as CASSSRGSGRAYEQYF.

The chain recombines TRBV6-4 with TRBJ2-3; 10 bases fit TRBD1. J lost 7 bases, V lost 2 bases, and 6 bases had no gene match. The CDR3 sequence is 15 residues long. Germline CDR1 MRHNA, CDR2 SNTAGT. The CDR3 nucleotides are TGTGCCAGCAGTGACGTGGACAGGGGGAGAAATACGCAGTATTTT. Its protein product is CASSDVDRGRNTQYF.

The rearrangement joins TRBV4-3 to TRBJ2-1; TRBD2 matches at 11 bases. The length of the CDR3 is 15 residues. With 0 bases clipped from V and 13 bases from J, the junction kept 8 bases outside the gene matches. The germline gives CDR1 LGHNA, CDR2 YSLEER. This CDR3 is CASSQDEASGGKQFF. The DNA of the CDR3 is TGCGCCAGCAGCCAAGATGAGGCTAGCGGGGGGAAACAGTTCTTC.

The chain is built from TRBV25-1 and TRBJ1-1; TRBD1 is a possible D gene (5 bases). The V end was cut by 5 bases, the J end by 1 base, with 17 bases between. This CDR3 is built from 16 residues. CDR1 and CDR2 (germline): MGHDK, SYGVNS. The CDR3 is CASSSPGPLGNTEAFF. The CDR3 DNA reads as TGTGCCAGCAGTTCACCAGGGCCCCTTGGGAACACTGAAGCTTTCTTT.

This clone was seen just once. The V and J genes are TRBV19 and TRBJ1-2; TRBD1 matches at 8 bases. This CDR3 spans 14 amino acids. The ends lost 7 bases at V and 4 bases at J; junction bases unmatched: 8. CDR1 and CDR2 (germline): LNHDA, SQIVND (reference sequence). CDR3 DNA sequence: TGTGCCAGTAACGCCGGGACAGGACTCTATGGCTACACCTTC. Amino acids: CASNAGTGLYGYTF.

V usage is TRBV6-5 and J usage is TRBJ1-4; a possible D gene is TRBD1 (5 bases). V was pared by 0 bases and J by 7 bases, with 12 bases between. Germline lookup yields CDR1 MNHEY and CDR2 SVGAGI. The CDR3 has 15 amino acids. The CDR3: CASSYSRREVEKLFF. The CDR3 region has the DNA TGTGCCAGCAGTTACTCTCGCAGGGAAGTTGAAAAACTGTTTTTT.

CDR3 nucleotide sequence: TGTGCCAGCAGGCAACAGGGGCCGGAAGCTTTCTTT. Protein sequence: CASRQQGPEAFF. The V call is TRBV7-9, the J call TRBJ1-1; 7 positions match TRBD1. This CDR3 is built from 12 residues. V shed 6 bases, J shed 8 bases, and the junction held 6 bases outside the gene matches. Germline V gene sequence: CDR1 SEHNR, CDR2 FQNEAQ (reference sequence).

The chain links TRBV2 to TRBJ2-1; 10 bases line up with TRBD2. The CDR3 contains 15 residues. CDR1 is SNHLY, CDR2 FYNNEI, per germline. V was pared by 6 bases and J by 8 bases, with 10 bases of the junction left unmatched. The CDR3 nucleotides are TGTGCCAGCAGGTTTGAGCGGGAGGGAGTTCATGAGCAGTTCTTC. This sequence encodes CASRFEREGVHEQFF. Full variable domain (rest looked up from reference TRBV2 and TRBJ2-1): EPEVTQTPSHQVTQMGQEVILRCVPISNHLYFYWYRQILGQKVEFLVSFYNNEISEKSEIFDDQFSVERPDGSNFTLKIRSTKLEDSAMYFCASRFEREGVHEQFFGPGTRLTVL.

V is TRBV29-1 and J is TRBJ2-2; TRBD1 matches 7 bases. The germline CDR1 and CDR2 sequences are SQVTM and ANQGSEA. CDR3 length: 16 amino acids. V shed 0 bases and J 5 bases; nucleotides not matched to a gene: 9. CDR3 amino acids: CSVEDQGDGDTGELFF. The CDR3 nucleotides are TGCAGCGTTGAAGATCAGGGGGACGGGGATACCGGGGAGCTGTTTTTT.

The chain combines TRBV14 with TRBJ2-3; TRBD2 agrees at 9 bases. V lost 1 base and J lost 2; bases outside the gene matches: 4. The CDR3 covers 16 residues. Germline assignment: CDR1 SGHDN and CDR2 FVKESK. CDR3 residues: CASSQAGLANTDTQYF. The DNA of the CDR3 is TGTGCCAGCAGCCAAGCGGGACTAGCTAACACAGATACGCAGTATTTT.